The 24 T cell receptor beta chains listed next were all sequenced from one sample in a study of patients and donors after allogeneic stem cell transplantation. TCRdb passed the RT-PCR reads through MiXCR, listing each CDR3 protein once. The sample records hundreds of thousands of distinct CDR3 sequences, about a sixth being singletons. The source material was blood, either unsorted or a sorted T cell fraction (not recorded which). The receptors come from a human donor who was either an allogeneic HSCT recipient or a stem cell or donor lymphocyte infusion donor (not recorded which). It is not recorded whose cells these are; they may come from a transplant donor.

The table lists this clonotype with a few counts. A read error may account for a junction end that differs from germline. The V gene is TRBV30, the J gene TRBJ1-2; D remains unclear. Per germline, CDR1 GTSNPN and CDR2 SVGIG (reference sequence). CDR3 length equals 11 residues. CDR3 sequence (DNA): TGTGCCTGGACTAGAAACTACGGCTACACCTTC. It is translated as CAWTRNYGYTF.

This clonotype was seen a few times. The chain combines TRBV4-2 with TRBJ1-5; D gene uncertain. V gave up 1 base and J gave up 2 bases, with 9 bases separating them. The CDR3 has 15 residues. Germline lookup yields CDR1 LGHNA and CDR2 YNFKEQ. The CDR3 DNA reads TGTGCCAGCAGCCAAGTTGCGGCAGGCAATCAGCCCCAGCATTTT. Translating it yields CASSQVAAGNQPQHF.

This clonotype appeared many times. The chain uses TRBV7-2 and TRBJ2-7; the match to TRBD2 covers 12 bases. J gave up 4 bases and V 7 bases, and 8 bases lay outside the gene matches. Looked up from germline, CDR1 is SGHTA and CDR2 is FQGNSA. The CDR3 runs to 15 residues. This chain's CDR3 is CASIELAGGGYEQYF. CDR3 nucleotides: TGTGCCAGCATCGAACTAGCGGGGGGTGGGTACGAGCAGTACTTC. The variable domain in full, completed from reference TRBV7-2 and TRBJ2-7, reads GAGVSQSPSNKVTEKGKDVELRCDPISGHTALYWYRQSLGQGLEFLIYFQGNSAPDKSGLPSDRFSAERTGGSVSTLTIQRTQQEDSAVYLCASIELAGGGYEQYFGPGTRLTVT.

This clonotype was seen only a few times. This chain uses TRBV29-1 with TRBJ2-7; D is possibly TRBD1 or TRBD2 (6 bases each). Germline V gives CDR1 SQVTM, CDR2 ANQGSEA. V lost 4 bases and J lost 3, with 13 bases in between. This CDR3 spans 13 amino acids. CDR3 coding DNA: TGCAGCGTTGCCCGGGGGCTCGGCTACGAGCAGTACTTC. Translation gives CSVARGLGYEQYF.

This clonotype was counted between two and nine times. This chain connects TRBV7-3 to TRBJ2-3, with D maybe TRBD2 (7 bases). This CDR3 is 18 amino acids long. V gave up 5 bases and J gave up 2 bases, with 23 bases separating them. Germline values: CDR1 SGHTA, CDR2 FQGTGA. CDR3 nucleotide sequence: TGTGCCAGCAGCCCCCGACTAGCCGGCGGGGGCCCCACAGATACGCAGTATTTT. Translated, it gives CASSPRLAGGGPTDTQYF.

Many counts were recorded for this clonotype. CDR3 sequence (DNA): TGCAGCGGTCGTCGGGAGCTGAACACTGAAGCTTTCTTT. This gives the protein CSGRRELNTEAFF. The chain combines TRBV29-1 with TRBJ1-1; D remains ambiguous. This CDR3 spans 13 amino acids. The V end was cut by 7 bases, the J end by 0 bases, with 12 bases between. The germline V gene has CDR1 SQVTM and CDR2 ANQGSEA.

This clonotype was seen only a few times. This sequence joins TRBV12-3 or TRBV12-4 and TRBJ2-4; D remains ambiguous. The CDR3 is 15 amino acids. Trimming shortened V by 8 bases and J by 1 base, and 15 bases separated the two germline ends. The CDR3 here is CASATPSAAKNIQYF. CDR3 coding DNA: TGTGCCAGCGCCACCCCGTCAGCGGCCAAAAACATTCAGTACTTC.

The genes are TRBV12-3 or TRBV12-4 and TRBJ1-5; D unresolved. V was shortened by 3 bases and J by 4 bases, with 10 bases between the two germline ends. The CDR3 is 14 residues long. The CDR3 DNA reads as TGTGCCAGCAGTTTTGGAAACCCTAATCAGCCCCAGCATTTT. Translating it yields CASSFGNPNQPQHF.

The DNA for the CDR3 is TGTGCCAGCAGCTTACAGCCCCTGAACACTGAAGCTTTCTTT. It yields the protein CASSLQPLNTEAFF. V usage is TRBV7-2 and J usage is TRBJ1-1; D is unresolved. The ends were cut back, 2 bases at V and 0 bases at J, with 7 bases in the middle. This CDR3 has 14 residues. The germline CDR1 and CDR2 sequences are SGHTA and FQGNSA.

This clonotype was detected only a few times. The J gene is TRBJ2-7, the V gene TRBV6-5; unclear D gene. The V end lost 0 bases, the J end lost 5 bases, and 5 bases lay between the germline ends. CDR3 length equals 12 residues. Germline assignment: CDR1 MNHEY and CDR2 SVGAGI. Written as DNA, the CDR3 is TGTGCCAGCAGTTACTCCCAGGACGAGCAGTACTTC. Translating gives CASSYSQDEQYF.

The CDR3 DNA is TGTGCCAGCAGCTTGGGGAGTACGCAGTATTTT. Amino acids: CASSLGSTQYF. The gene calls are TRBV5-6 and TRBJ2-3; D unresolved. V was pared by 0 bases and J by 8 bases, with 4 bases between. Germline loops: CDR1 SGHDT, CDR2 YYEEEE. This CDR3 spans 11 amino acids.

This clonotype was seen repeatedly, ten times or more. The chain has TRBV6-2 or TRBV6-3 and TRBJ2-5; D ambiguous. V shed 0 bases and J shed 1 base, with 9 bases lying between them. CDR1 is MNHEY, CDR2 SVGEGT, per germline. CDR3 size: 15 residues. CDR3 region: CASSYSLDPQETQYF. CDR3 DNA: TGTGCCAGCAGTTACTCATTGGACCCCCAAGAGACCCAGTACTTC.

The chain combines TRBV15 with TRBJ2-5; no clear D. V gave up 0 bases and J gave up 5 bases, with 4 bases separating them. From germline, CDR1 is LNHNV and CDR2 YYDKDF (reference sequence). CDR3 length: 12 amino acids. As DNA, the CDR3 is TGTGCCACCAGCAGAGATTGGGAGACCCAGTACTTC. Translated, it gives CATSRDWETQYF.

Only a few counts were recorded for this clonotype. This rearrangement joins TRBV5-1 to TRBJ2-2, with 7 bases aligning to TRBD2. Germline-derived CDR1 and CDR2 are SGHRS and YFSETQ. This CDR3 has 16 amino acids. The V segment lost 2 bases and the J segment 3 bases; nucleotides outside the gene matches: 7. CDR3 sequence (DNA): TGCGCCAGCAGCTTCGGGGGGAAGGCGGACACCGGGGAGCTGTTTTTT. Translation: CASSFGGKADTGELFF.

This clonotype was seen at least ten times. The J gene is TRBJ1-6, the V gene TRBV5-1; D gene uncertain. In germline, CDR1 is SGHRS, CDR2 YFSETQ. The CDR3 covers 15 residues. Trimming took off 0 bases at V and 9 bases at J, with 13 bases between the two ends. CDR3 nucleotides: TGCGCCAGCAGCTTGGACCCGGGGTTCGGTTCACCCCTCCACTTT. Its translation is CASSLDPGFGSPLHF.

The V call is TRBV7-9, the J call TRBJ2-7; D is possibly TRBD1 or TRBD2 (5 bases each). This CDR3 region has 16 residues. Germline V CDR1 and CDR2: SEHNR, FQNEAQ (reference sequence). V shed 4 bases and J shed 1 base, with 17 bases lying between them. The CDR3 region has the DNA TGTGCCAGCAGCTCCGGTTGGGCTTGGGGGTCCTACGAGCAGTACTTC. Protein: CASSSGWAWGSYEQYF.

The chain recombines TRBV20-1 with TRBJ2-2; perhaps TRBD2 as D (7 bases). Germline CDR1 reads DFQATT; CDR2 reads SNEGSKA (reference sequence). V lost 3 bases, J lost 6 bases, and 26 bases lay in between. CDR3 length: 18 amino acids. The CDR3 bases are TGCAGTGCTAGGAGGTCGAGGGGCGGGGGCCCCGGGGCCGGGGAGCTGTTTTTT. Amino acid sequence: CSARRSRGGGPGAGELFF.

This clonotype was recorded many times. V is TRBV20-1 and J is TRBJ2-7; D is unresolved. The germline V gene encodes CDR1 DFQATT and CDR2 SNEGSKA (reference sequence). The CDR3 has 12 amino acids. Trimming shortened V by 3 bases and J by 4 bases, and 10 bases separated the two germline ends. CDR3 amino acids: CSASRLRYEQYF. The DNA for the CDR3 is TGCAGTGCTAGCCGACTCAGGTACGAGCAGTACTTC.

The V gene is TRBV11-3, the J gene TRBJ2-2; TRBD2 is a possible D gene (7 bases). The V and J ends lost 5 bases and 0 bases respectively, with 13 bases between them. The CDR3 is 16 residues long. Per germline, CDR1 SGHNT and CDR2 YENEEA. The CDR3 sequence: CASSGGAPTNTGELFF. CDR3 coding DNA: TGTGCCAGCAGCGGGGGGGCGCCTACGAACACCGGGGAGCTGTTTTTT.

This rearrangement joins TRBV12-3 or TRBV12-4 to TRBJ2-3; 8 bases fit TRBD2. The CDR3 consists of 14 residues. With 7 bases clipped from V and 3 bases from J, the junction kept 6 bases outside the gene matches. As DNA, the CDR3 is TGTGCCAGCAATGAGCGGGAGTGGACAGATACGCAGTATTTT. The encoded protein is CASNEREWTDTQYF.

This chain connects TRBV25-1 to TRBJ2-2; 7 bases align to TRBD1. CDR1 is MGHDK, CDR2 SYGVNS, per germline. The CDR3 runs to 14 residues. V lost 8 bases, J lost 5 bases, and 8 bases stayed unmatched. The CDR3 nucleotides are TGTGCCAGCCTGCCGGGACAGATAACCGGGGAGCTGTTTTTT. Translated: CASLPGQITGELFF.

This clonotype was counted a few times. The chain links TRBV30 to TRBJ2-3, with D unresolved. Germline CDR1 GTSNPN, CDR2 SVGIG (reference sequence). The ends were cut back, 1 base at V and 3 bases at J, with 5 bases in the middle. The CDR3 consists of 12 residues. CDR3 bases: TGTGCCTGGAGTGGGGGAACAGATACGCAGTATTTT. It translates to CAWSGGTDTQYF.

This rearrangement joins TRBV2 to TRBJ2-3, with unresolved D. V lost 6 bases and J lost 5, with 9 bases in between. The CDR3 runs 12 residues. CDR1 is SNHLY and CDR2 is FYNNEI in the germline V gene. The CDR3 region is CASSRQEDTQYF. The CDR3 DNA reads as TGTGCCAGCAGCCGACAAGAAGATACGCAGTATTTT.

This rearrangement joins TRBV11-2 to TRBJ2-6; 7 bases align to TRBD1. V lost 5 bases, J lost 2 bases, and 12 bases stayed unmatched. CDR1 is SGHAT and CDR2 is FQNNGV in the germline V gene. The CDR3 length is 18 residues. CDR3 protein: CASSQTGTVVTGANVLTF. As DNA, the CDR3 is TGTGCCAGCAGCCAAACCGGGACAGTGGTTACTGGGGCCAACGTCCTGACTTTC.